The entry below gives a single T cell receptor beta chain sequence along with its context. As yet, its antigen is unknown. Clones were sequenced by immunoSEQ multiplex PCR, and TCRdb holds only the in-frame ones, with some missing. The sample shows around 1,100,000 clones, approximately 75% of them seen only once. This specimen comes from a study of shared clonotypes between healthy human individuals. Background on the study: Three plates were used per donor for CD4 naive, three for CD4 memory, two for CD8 naive and one for CD8 memory.

Trimming at V came to 6 bases and at J to 6 bases, leaving 11 bases not matched to a gene. CDR1 MNHEY and CDR2 SVGAGI come from the germline V gene. The CDR3 is 15 amino acids. Findings and caveats of the study: Between several donors, naive CD4 clonotypes were shared at a level of around 5.1%. Compared with clonotypes that all four donors shared, non-shared clonotypes had lower generation probabilities.

The clonotype was recovered from a man aged 18 to 29 in good health. Some clones in this sample may be carry-over from other donors' samples. The rearrangement uses TRBV6-5 and TRBJ2-3; 8 bases match TRBD1. The sequenced sample consisted of memory CD4+ T cells from PBMCs. Noted subset: CD45RA-negative fraction. In nucleotides, the CDR3 is TGTGCCAGCAGCCTGGGACAGGCCCCGGGTGATACGCAGTATTTT. Translation: CASSLGQAPGDTQYF.